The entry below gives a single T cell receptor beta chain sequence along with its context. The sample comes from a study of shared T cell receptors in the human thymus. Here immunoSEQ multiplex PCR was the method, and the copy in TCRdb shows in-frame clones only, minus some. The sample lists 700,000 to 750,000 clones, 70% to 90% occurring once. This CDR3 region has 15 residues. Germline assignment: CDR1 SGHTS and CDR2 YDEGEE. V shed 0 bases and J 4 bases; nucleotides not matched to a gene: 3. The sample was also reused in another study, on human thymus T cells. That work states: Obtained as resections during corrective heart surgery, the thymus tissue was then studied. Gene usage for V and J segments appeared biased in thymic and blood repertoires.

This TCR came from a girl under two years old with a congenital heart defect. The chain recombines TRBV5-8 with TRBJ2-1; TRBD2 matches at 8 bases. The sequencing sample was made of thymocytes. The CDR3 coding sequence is TGTGCCAGCAGCTTGGAAGCGGGGGTATACAATGAGCAGTTCTTC. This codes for CASSLEAGVYNEQFF.